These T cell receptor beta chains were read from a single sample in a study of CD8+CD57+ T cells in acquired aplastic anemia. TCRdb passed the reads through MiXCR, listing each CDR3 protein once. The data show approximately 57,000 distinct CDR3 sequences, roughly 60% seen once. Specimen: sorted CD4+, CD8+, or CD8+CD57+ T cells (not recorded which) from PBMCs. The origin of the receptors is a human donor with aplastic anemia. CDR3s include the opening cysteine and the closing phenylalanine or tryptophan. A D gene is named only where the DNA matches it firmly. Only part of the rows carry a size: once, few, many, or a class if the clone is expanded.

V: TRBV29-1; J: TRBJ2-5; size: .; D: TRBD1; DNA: TGCAGCGTGGAAGACAGGGACCAAGAGACCCAGTACTTC; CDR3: CSVEDRDQETQYF
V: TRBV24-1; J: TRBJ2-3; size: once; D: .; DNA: TGTGCCACCAGTGAGGTTGAAGATACGCAGTATTTT; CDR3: CATSEVEDTQYF
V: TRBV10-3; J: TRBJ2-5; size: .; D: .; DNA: TGTGCCATCACCGAGGCGCCTGCGCAAGAGACCCAGTACTTC; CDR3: CAITEAPAQETQYF
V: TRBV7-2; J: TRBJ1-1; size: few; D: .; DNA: TGTGCCAGCAGCAACGACCCGGTGGGCACTGAAGCTTTCTTT; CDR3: CASSNDPVGTEAFF
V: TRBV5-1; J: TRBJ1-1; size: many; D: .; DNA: TGCGCCAGCAGCTTGGCGCGGTACGGAGACAACACTGAAGCTTTCTTT; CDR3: CASSLARYGDNTEAFF
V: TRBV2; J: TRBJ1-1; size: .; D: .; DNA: TGTGCCAGCAGTGAGGTACGGGTGAACACTGAAGCTTTCTTT; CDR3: CASSEVRVNTEAFF
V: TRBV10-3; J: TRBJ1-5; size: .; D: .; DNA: TGTGCCACCGGGACGGAGAGCAATCAGCCCCAGCATTTT; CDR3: CATGTESNQPQHF
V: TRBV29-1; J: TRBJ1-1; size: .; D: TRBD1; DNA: TGCAGCGTTGCTAAGGGACAGTTAAACACTGAAGCTTTCTTT; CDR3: CSVAKGQLNTEAFF
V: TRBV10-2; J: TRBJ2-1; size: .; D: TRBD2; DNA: TGCGCCAGTAGGGATGCGGGGGGATACAATGAGCAGTTCTTC; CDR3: CASRDAGGYNEQFF
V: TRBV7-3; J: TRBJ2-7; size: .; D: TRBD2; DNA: TGTGCCAGCAGCCTCAGCGGGGGATACGAGCAGTACTTC; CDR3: CASSLSGGYEQYF
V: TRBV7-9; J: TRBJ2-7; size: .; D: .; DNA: TGTGCCAGCAGCTTTGGGGGAATCGGCGAGCAGTACTTC; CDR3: CASSFGGIGEQYF
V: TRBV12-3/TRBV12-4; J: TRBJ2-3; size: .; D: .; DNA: TGTGCCAGCAGTTTTGGGGAAATCACAGATACGCAGTATTTT; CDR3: CASSFGEITDTQYF
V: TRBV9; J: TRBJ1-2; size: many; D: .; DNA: TGTGCCAGCAGCGTAGGAATTCTCCAGGGCTACACCTTC; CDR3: CASSVGILQGYTF
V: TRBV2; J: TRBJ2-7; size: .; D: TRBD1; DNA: TGTGCCAGCAGCCCCGGGACAGGGCCCTACGAGCAGTACTTC; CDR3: CASSPGTGPYEQYF
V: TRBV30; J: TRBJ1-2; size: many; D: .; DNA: TGTGCCTGGAGTGATGGGGGGAACTATGGCTACACCTTC; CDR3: CAWSDGGNYGYTF
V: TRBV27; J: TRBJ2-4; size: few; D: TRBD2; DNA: TGTGCCAGCAGTTTTTACGGGACTAGCGGGGACAAAAACATTCAGTACTTC; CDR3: CASSFYGTSGDKNIQYF
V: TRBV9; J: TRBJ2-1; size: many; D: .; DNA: TGTGCCAGCAGCGTAATGGACATGGGGGGACATGAGCAGTTCTTC; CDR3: CASSVMDMGGHEQFF
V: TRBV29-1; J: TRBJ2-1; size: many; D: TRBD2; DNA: TGCAGCGTTGAAGGCCTAGCGGGGGGGCTTACCTACAATGAGCAGTTCTTC; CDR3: CSVEGLAGGLTYNEQFF
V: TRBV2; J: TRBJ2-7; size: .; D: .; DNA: TGTGCCAGCATAGAGGGACGGTCCTACGAGCAGTACTTC; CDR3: CASIEGRSYEQYF
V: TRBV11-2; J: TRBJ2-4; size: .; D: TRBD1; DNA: TGTGCCAGCAGCTTTGGGGGGGACAGGGTGGACATTCAGTACTTC; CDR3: CASSFGGDRVDIQYF
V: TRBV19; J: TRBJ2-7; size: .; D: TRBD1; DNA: TGTGCCAGTAGTGCCCCCATCGGACAGGACCAGCCTTACGAGCAGTACTTC; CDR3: CASSAPIGQDQPYEQYF
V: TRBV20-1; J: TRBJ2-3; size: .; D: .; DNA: TGCAGTGCTAGAGTTCCGGGCACAGATACGCAGTATTTT; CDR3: CSARVPGTDTQYF
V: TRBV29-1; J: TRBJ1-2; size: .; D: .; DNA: TGCAGCGTTGAGCGGGGGGGCTATGGCTACACCTTC; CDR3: CSVERGGYGYTF
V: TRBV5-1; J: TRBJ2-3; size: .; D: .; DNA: TGCGCCAGCAGCTTGGCGTCACAGGTCAGCACAGATACGCAGTATTTT; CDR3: CASSLASQVSTDTQYF
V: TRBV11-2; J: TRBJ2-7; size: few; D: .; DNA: TGTGCCAGCAGCTTATTAAAAAGGCTAGCTTCTGGGCCCCCCTACGAGCAGTACTTC; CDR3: CASSLLKRLASGPPYEQYF
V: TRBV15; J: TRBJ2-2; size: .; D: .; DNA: TGTGCCACCAGCGGAGATGACGAGCAGGGGCACACCGAGGAGCTGTTTTTT; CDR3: CATSGDDEQGHTEELFF
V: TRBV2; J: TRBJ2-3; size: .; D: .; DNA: TGTGCCAGCAGTGAAGGATTTCCCGGCACAGATACGCAGTATTTT; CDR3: CASSEGFPGTDTQYF
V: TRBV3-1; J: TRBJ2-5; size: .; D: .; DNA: TGTGCCAGCAGTCCCACTAGTATCGAGACCCAGTACTTC; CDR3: CASSPTSIETQYF
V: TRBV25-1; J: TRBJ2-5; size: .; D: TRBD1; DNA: TGTGCCAGCAGTGATCGGGGACAGGGGGCTGGAGAGACCCAGTACTTC; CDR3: CASSDRGQGAGETQYF
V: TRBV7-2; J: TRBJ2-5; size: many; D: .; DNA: TGTGCCAGCAGCTTCATGCATCTTTCTTCGACCCAGTACTTC; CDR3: CASSFMHLSSTQYF
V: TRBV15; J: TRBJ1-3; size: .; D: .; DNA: TGTGCCACCAGCAGAGGAGGTTCTGGAAACACCATATATTTT; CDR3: CATSRGGSGNTIYF
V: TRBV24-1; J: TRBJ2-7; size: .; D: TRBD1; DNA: TGTGCCACCAGTGATTCCGGGACAGGCGAACAGTACTTC; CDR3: CATSDSGTGEQYF
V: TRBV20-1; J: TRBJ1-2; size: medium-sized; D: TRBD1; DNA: TGCAGTGCTAGACTTGGGACAGGGGGAGGTGATGGCTACACCTTC; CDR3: CSARLGTGGGDGYTF
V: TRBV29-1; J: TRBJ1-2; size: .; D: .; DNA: TGCAGCGTTGAGGAGAGGGACCTTCGAGGCTACACCTTC; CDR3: CSVEERDLRGYTF
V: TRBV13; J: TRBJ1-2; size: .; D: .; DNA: TGTGCCAGCAGCTTAGGGCAGGGGTCGGAAGGCTACACCTTC; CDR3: CASSLGQGSEGYTF
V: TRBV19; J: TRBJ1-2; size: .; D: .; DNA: TGTGCCAGTAGTATAGCAGGACGAAACTATGGCTACACCTTC; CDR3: CASSIAGRNYGYTF
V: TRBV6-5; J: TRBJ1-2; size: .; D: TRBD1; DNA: TGTGCCAGCAGTTACTTCGGGACAGTTTCCCGTAGCTACACCTTC; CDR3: CASSYFGTVSRSYTF
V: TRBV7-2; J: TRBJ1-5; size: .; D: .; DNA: TGTGCCAGCAGCTTAGCGGCTGGAAATAGCAATCAGCCCCAGCATTTT; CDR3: CASSLAAGNSNQPQHF
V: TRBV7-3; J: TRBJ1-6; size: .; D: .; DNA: TGTGCCAGCAGCACCCAGGGTCGCGGTTCACCCCTCCACTTT; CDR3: CASSTQGRGSPLHF
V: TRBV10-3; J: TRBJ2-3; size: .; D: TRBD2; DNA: TGTGCCATCACGGCGGGAGGAATTGAGACAGATACGCAGTATTTT; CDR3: CAITAGGIETDTQYF
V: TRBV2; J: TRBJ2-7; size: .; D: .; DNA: TGTGCCAGCAGTGATTACAACTACGAGCAGTACTTC; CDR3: CASSDYNYEQYF
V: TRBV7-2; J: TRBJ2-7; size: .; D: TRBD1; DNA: TGTGCCAGCAGTCCCGGGACAGGCACCCACGAGCAGTACTTC; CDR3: CASSPGTGTHEQYF
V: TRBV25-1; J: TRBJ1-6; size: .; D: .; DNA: TGTGCCAGCGCTGACACAGGGTTCAATTCACCCCTCCACTTT; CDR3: CASADTGFNSPLHF
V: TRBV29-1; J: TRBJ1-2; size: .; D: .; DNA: TGCAGCGTTGTCGATGGAGTGGGCGATGGCTACACCTTC; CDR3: CSVVDGVGDGYTF
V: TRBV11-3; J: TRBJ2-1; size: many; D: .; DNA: TGTGCCAGCAGCCCCACGACTAGTAGTGAGCAGTTCTTC; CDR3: CASSPTTSSEQFF
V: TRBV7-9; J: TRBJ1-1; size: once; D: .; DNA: TGTGCCAGCAGCTTAGTGGGGAGGGTAGCTGAAGCTTTCTTT; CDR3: CASSLVGRVAEAFF
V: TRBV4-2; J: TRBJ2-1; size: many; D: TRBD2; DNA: TGTGCCAGCAGCCAAGTCCCTGGGGCTAGCGGGGGGGCTTACTACAATGAGCAGTTCTTC; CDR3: CASSQVPGASGGAYYNEQFF
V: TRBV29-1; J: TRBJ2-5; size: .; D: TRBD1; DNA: TGCAGCGGATCCGGGACAGTACAAGAGACCCAGTACTTC; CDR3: CSGSGTVQETQYF